This entry is about one TCR beta chain. The sample originates from a study of blood T cell repertoires in COVID-19. Trimming at V came to 0 bases and at J to 7 bases, leaving 6 bases not matched to a gene. CDR1 and CDR2 from the germline V gene are LGHDT and YNNKEL (reference sequence). This CDR3 spans 16 amino acids. Cohorts were assigned according to the clinical history that participants reported. What the recovered Cohort 3 donors had was two negative PCRs, clearance, or symptom resolution. Assay: immunoSEQ multiplex PCR; the TCRdb copy retains only in-frame clones and omits some. This table holds 250,000 to 350,000 clones, roughly 90% found once.

The chain recombines TRBV3-1 (or the pseudogene TRBV3-2) with TRBJ2-1; TRBD2 matches at 10 bases. The origin of this receptor is a woman between 25 and 40 years old who had recovered from COVID-19. The specimen was PBMCs or T cells enriched from blood (not recorded which). The CDR3 loop reads CASSQERLAGVNEQFF. In DNA form, the CDR3 reads TGTGCCAGCAGCCAAGAACGGCTAGCGGGAGTAAATGAGCAGTTCTTC.